One and the same sample provided the 16 T cell receptor beta chains below, sequenced in a study of blood T cells in healthy people across ages. Sample-barcoded 5' priming and a J-beta primer mix drove a second PCR of 7 to 11 cycles. TCRdb processed the 5' RACE reads anew with MiXCR; each CDR3 protein has one entry. The table lists around 1,600,000 distinct CDR3 sequences, roughly two fifths of them singletons. Specimen: blood. These receptor sequences come from a woman aged 18-29 years in good health.

The V gene is TRBV11-2, the J gene TRBJ1-3; D ambiguous. The germline gives CDR1 SGHAT, CDR2 FQNNGV. CDR3 length: 17 residues. Trimming took 2 bases from V and 2 from J, leaving 16 bases between them. CDR3 loop: CASSLWEAGTAGNTIYF. In nucleotides, the CDR3 is TGTGCCAGCAGCTTATGGGAGGCCGGTACTGCTGGAAACACCATATATTTT.

J is TRBJ1-2 and V is TRBV13; D remains unclear. This CDR3 comprises 12 residues. The V end lost 5 bases, the J end lost 8 bases, and 12 bases lay between the germline ends. The germline gives CDR1 PRHDT, CDR2 FYEKMQ (reference sequence). The CDR3 protein is CASSPSGGGYTF. In nucleotides, the CDR3 is TGTGCCAGCAGCCCCTCGGGAGGGGGCTACACCTTC.

This rearrangement joins TRBV20-1 to TRBJ2-3; 8 nucleotides line up with TRBD1. The V gene's germline CDR1 is DFQATT and CDR2 SNEGSKA (reference sequence). The ends lost 3 bases at V and 0 bases at J; junction bases unmatched: 8. This CDR3 has 16 amino acids. The CDR3 sequence: CSASPGQVTSTDTQYF. CDR3 nucleotide sequence: TGCAGTGCTAGCCCGGGACAGGTCACCAGCACAGATACGCAGTATTTT.

This clonotype was detected ten times or more. The genes are TRBV6-2 or TRBV6-3 and TRBJ2-6; D could derive from TRBD1 or TRBD2 (5 bases each). This CDR3 comprises 15 residues. Per germline, CDR1 MNHEY and CDR2 SVGEGT. V lost 4 bases and J 2 bases, leaving 9 bases between the germline ends. For the CDR3, the DNA is TGTGCCAGCAGTTCGAGGGGAGCTGGGGCCAACGTCCTGACTTTC. Its translation: CASSSRGAGANVLTF.

Concerning this clonotype: Given a much more abundant clone one base away, this may be a read error. This chain joins TRBV4-1 and TRBJ2-5, with D perhaps TRBD1 or TRBD2 (6 bases each). The CDR3 runs 18 residues. Germline CDR1 reads MGHRA; CDR2 reads YSYEKL. The CDR3 loop reads CVSSDPKRGRKGKETQYF. CDR3 nucleotide sequence: TGCGTCAGCAGCGATCCAAAGAGGGGGAGGAAGGGGAAAGAGACCCAGTACTTC.

Only a few counts were recorded for this clonotype. This chain's CDR3 is CASRDRGIETQYF. CDR3 DNA: TGTGCCAGCAGGGACAGGGGTATTGAGACCCAGTACTTC. The chain recombines TRBV6-1 with TRBJ2-5; TRBD1 matches at 9 bases. The CDR3 is made up of 13 amino acids. Germline CDR1 MNHNS, CDR2 SASEGT. Losses at the gene ends were 6 bases for V and 5 bases for J; bases not matched to a gene: 4.

The V call is TRBV20-1, the J call TRBJ1-4; D ambiguous. Germline loops: CDR1 DFQATT, CDR2 SNEGSKA (reference sequence). The germline V and J ends were trimmed by 3 bases and 5 bases, with 13 bases remaining between them. The CDR3 extends over 14 amino acids. The CDR3 protein is CSARKGRRNEKLFF. In nucleotides, the CDR3 is TGCAGTGCTAGGAAGGGCAGGAGGAATGAAAAACTGTTTTTT.

V gene TRBV27 combines with J gene TRBJ2-7; D unresolved. Trimming stripped 0 bases from V and 7 bases from J, with 13 bases between. The CDR3 runs to 14 residues. The germline V gene has CDR1 MNHEY and CDR2 SMNVEV (reference sequence). CDR3 bases: TGTGCCAGCAGTTTATCGAGGACCTACAATGAGCAGTACTTC. This translates into CASSLSRTYNEQYF.

The chain is built from TRBV5-1 and TRBJ2-5; 14 nucleotides line up with TRBD2. V dropped 3 bases and J dropped 11; count of bases not matched to a gene: 9. CDR1 and CDR2 from the germline V gene are SGHRS and YFSETQ. This CDR3 spans 15 amino acids. CDR3 DNA: TGCGCCAGCAGCTCGACTAGCGGGGGGGCCCATGAGCAGTACTTC. It translates to CASSSTSGGAHEQYF.

This clonotype was counted once. The CDR3 DNA is TGCGCCAGCAGCTTGGCCTCGGGTTACGGGGTTTTGAGCACTGAAGCTTTCTTT. It yields the protein CASSLASGYGVLSTEAFF. V usage is TRBV5-1 and J usage is TRBJ1-1; D gene uncertain. CDR3 length: 18 amino acids. Germline CDR1 SGHRS, CDR2 YFSETQ. The ends were cut back, 0 bases at V and 4 bases at J, with 22 bases in the middle.

V is TRBV27 and J is TRBJ1-2; D unclear. Germline CDR1 MNHEY, CDR2 SMNVEV (reference sequence). The CDR3 contains 13 residues. The V end lost 5 bases, the J end lost 1 base, and 8 bases lay between the germline ends. The CDR3 here is CASSDTNNYGYTF. The DNA of the CDR3 is TGTGCCAGCAGTGATACCAATAACTATGGCTACACCTTC.

The chain has TRBV28 and TRBJ1-5; possibly TRBD1 for D (5 bases). This CDR3 is 14 amino acids long. V was clipped by 7 bases and J by 4 bases, with 14 bases between them. The germline V gene encodes CDR1 MDHEN and CDR2 SYDVKM. The CDR3 loop reads CASTPGLFNQPQHF. The DNA of the CDR3 is TGTGCCAGCACCCCGGGACTTTTTAATCAGCCCCAGCATTTT. Drawing the rest from reference TRBV28 and TRBJ1-5, the complete variable domain is DVKVTQSSRYLVKRTGEKVFLECVQDMDHENMFWYRQDPGLGLRLIYFSYDVKMKEKGDIPEGYSVSREKKERFSLILESASTNQTSMYLCASTPGLFNQPQHFGDGTRLSIL.

This clonotype was observed a few times. V usage is TRBV2 and J usage is TRBJ2-7, with 9 nucleotides matching TRBD2. Germline values: CDR1 SNHLY, CDR2 FYNNEI. V lost 6 bases, J lost 2 bases, and 5 bases stayed unmatched. There are 14 residues in the CDR3. CDR3 sequence reads: CASRSGGSTYEQYF. The CDR3 nucleotides are TGTGCCAGCAGAAGCGGGGGGTCGACCTACGAGCAGTACTTC.

With regard to this clonotype: A junction boundary mismatches the germline segment, possibly from a read error. The gene calls are TRBV10-3 and TRBJ2-3; the D gene is possibly TRBD1 (5 bases). From germline, CDR1 is ENHRY and CDR2 SYGVKD. The CDR3 has 13 residues. The CDR3 reads CAISDTDTDMQYF. CDR3 bases: TGTGCCATCAGTGACACGGACACAGATATGCAGTATTTT.

This clonotype was seen a single time. This chain uses TRBV7-2 with TRBJ1-6; 7 bases are shared with TRBD1. Germline lookup yields CDR1 SGHTA and CDR2 FQGNSA. V was clipped by 2 bases and J by 6 bases; unmatched bases: 7. This CDR3 comprises 16 residues. The CDR3 sequence: CASSLRGGRVNSPLHF. In DNA form, the CDR3 reads TGTGCCAGCAGCTTACGAGGGGGCAGGGTTAATTCACCCCTCCACTTT.

This chain links TRBV3-1 with TRBJ2-6; D is undetermined. The CDR3 spans 16 residues. V was cut by 6 bases and J by 1 base, with 13 bases left in between. Looked up from germline, CDR1 is LGHDT and CDR2 is YNNKEL (reference sequence). The CDR3 DNA reads as TGTGCCAGCAGTCCTATTGGTGAATCTGGGGCCAACGTCCTGACTTTC. Protein: CASSPIGESGANVLTF.